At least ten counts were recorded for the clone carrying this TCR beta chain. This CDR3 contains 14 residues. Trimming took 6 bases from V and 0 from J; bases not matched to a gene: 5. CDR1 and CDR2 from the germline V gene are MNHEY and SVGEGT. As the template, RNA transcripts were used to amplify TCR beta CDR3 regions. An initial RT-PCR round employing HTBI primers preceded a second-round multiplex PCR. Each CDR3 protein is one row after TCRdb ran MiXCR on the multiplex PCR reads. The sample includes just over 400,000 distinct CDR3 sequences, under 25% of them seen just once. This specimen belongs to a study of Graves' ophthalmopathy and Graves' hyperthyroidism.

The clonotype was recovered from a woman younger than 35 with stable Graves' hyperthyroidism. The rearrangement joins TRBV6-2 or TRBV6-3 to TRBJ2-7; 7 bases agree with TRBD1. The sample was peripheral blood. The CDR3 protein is CASRFRGNSYEQYF. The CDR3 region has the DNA TGTGCCAGCAGATTCAGGGGGAACTCCTACGAGCAGTACTTC.